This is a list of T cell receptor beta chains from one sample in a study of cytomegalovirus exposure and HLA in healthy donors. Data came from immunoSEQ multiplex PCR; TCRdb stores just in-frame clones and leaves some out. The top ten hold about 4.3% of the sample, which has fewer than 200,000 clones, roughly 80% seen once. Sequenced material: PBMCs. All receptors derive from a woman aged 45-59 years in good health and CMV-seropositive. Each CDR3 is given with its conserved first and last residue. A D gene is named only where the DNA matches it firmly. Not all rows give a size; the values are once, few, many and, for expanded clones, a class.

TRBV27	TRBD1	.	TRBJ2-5	TGTGCCAGCAGTCGCTCGGACAGGGTCAGGTTAGAGACCCAGTACTTC	CASSRSDRVRLETQYF
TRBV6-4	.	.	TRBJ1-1	TGTGCCAGCAGTAGGACAGTGAACACTGAAGCTTTCTTT	CASSRTVNTEAFF
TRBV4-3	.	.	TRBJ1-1	TGCGCCAGCAGCCAAGGTGCAAGGGGTGGAGCTTTCTTT	CASSQGARGGAFF
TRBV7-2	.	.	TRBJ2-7	TGTGCCAGCAGCCCGAGACGGAGCTCCTACGAGCAGTACTTC	CASSPRRSSYEQYF
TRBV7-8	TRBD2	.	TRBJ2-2	TGTGCCAGCAGCCACTACCACCGGGGGGGCCAGGGCGGGGAGCTGTTTTTT	CASSHYHRGGQGGELFF
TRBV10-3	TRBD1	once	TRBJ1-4	TGTGCCATCTCCGGGACAGGGTATGAAAAACTGTTTTTT	CAISGTGYEKLFF
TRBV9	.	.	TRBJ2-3	TGTGCCAGCAGCGTAGAGTACTCTAGCACAGATACGCAGTATTTT	CASSVEYSSTDTQYF
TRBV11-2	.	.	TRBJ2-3	TGTGCCAGCAGCTCATCCCCGGACAGTTTCCCCACAGATACGCAGTATTTT	CASSSSPDSFPTDTQYF
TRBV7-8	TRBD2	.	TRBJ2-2	TGTGCCAGCAGCGCCGGGGCGGGGGGCACCGGGGAGCTGTTTTTT	CASSAGAGGTGELFF
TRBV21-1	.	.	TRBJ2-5	TGTGCCAGCAGCGAGGAAGGGGATTCGATTGAGACCCAGTACTTC	CASSEEGDSIETQYF
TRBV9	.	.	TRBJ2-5	TGTGCCAGCAGCGGGGACTTGGCCAGAGCCCAGTACTTC	CASSGDLARAQYF
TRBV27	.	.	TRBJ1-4	TGTGCCAGCAGTTTCGGGGGGGGTGGTGAAAAACTGTTTTTT	CASSFGGGGEKLFF
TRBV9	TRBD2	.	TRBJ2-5	TGTGCCAGCAGCGGGAGTAGCGGGAGGACGGAGACCCAGTACTTC	CASSGSSGRTETQYF
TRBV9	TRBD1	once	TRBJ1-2	TGTGCCAGCAGCGGAGGACAGGGGGCGTACTATGGCTACACCTTC	CASSGGQGAYYGYTF
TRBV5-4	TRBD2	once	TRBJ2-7	TGTGCCAGCAGCTTCGAAACGGGACTAGCGGGAGGGCCTGGGTCCTACGAGCAGTACTTC	CASSFETGLAGGPGSYEQYF
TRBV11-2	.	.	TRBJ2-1	TGTGCCAGCAGCTTAAGCCCCCCCTACAATGAGCAGTTCTTC	CASSLSPPYNEQFF
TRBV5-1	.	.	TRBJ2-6	TGCGCCAGCAGCTTCTCAGGGTTAGCGGAGGCCAACGTCCTGACTTTC	CASSFSGLAEANVLTF
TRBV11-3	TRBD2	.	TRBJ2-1	TGTGCCAGCAGCCCGGGACTAGCGGGGGGCGTATACAATGAGCAGTTCTTC	CASSPGLAGGVYNEQFF
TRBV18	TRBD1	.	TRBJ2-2	TGTGCCACACAGGGGTCGAACACCGGGGAGCTGTTTTTT	CATQGSNTGELFF
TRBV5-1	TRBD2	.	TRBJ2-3	TGCGCCAGCAGCTTGGCCGCGGGGGACGATACGCAGTATTTT	CASSLAAGDDTQYF